The 9 T cell receptor beta chains listed next were all sequenced from one sample in a study of T cell clonotyping in hematopoietic cell transplantation. This table comes from immunoSEQ multiplex PCR, and its TCRdb copy is limited to in-frame clones, with some not included. The repertoire includes around 7,400 clones, approximately 96% of them detected once, and less than 0.6% sits in the top ten. Sequenced here: PBMCs, sampled 30 days after allogeneic stem cell transplant. Receptors were obtained from a male patient aged 35-50 years who had an allogeneic stem cell transplant from a related donor, so the T cells may come from the graft donor. Some clones in this sample may be carry-over from other donors' samples.

This rearrangement joins TRBV27 to TRBJ1-2; 8 nucleotides line up with TRBD1. Looked up from germline, CDR1 is MNHEY and CDR2 is SMNVEV (reference sequence). The J segment lost 7 bases and the V segment lost 2 bases, leaving 3 bases of the junction unmatched. The CDR3 totals 13 residues. The CDR3: CASSLVQGVGYTF. The DNA of the CDR3 is TGTGCCAGCAGTTTAGTACAGGGGGTTGGCTACACCTTC.

This rearrangement joins TRBV7-2 to TRBJ2-7, with 9 bases fitting TRBD2. This CDR3 spans 17 amino acids. Germline loops: CDR1 SGHTA, CDR2 FQGNSA. V dropped 1 base and J dropped 5; count of bases not matched to a gene: 12. Here the CDR3 DNA reads TGTGCCAGCAGCTTAGACCCCACGGGGCGGGAGGGCGACGAGCAGTACTTC. Translated: CASSLDPTGREGDEQYF. Together with reference TRBV7-2 and TRBJ2-7, the CDR3 gives the full variable domain: GAGVSQSPSNKVTEKGKDVELRCDPISGHTALYWYRQSLGQGLEFLIYFQGNSAPDKSGLPSDRFSAERTGGSVSTLTIQRTQQEDSAVYLCASSLDPTGREGDEQYFGPGTRLTVT.

The chain employs TRBV29-1 and TRBJ2-1, with a possible D match to TRBD1 (6 bases). Looked up from germline, CDR1 is SQVTM and CDR2 is ANQGSEA. The CDR3 spans 17 residues. V gave up 5 bases and J gave up 1 base, with 21 bases separating them. The CDR3 loop is CSVQSGVGARSYNEQFF. In nucleotides, the CDR3 is TGCAGCGTTCAAAGCGGAGTGGGGGCGAGATCCTACAATGAGCAGTTCTTC.

This clone was counted a few times. This chain uses TRBV6-1 with TRBJ2-1; the D gene is possibly TRBD1 (6 bases). CDR1 and CDR2 (germline): MNHNS, SASEGT. The CDR3 totals 14 residues. Between the trimmed V and J ends, which lost 2 bases and 6 bases, there was a span of 11 bases. The CDR3 protein is CASSEQTGGNEQFF. The CDR3 DNA reads as TGTGCCAGCAGTGAACAGACAGGAGGCAATGAGCAGTTCTTC.

The gene calls are TRBV9 and TRBJ2-3, with 12 bases fitting TRBD2. Germline CDR1 and CDR2: SGDLS and YYNGEE. The J segment lost 0 bases and the V segment lost 5 bases, leaving 10 bases of the junction unmatched. This CDR3 comprises 18 residues. CDR3 sequence reads: CASSQLRTSGASTDTQYF. DNA of the CDR3: TGTGCCAGCAGTCAACTGCGGACTAGCGGGGCTAGCACAGATACGCAGTATTTT.

J is TRBJ1-3 and V is TRBV6-1; no clear D gene. Germline V gene data show CDR1 as MNHNS and CDR2 as SASEGT. V lost 0 bases, J lost 4 bases, and 7 bases lay in between. This CDR3 is built from 14 residues. CDR3 in DNA: TGTGCCAGCAGTGAAGCTAGGACGGGAAACACCATATATTTT. Its translation is CASSEARTGNTIYF.

V usage is TRBV28 and J usage is TRBJ1-3; no definite D call. Germline V gene sequence: CDR1 MDHEN, CDR2 SYDVKM. V lost 6 bases, J lost 0 bases, and 12 bases lay in between. The CDR3 spans 15 residues. The CDR3 sequence: CASSPMAISGNTIYF. The CDR3 DNA reads TGTGCCAGCAGCCCTATGGCGATCTCTGGAAACACCATATATTTT.

The V gene is TRBV7-9, the J gene TRBJ2-4, with 7 bases lining up with TRBD2. The germline gives CDR1 SEHNR, CDR2 FQNEAQ (reference sequence). This CDR3 is 14 amino acids long. Trimming took 5 bases from V and 6 from J; bases not matched to a gene: 7. The CDR3 loop reads CASSPRGGANIQYF. In DNA, the CDR3 is TGTGCCAGCAGCCCCCGGGGAGGGGCAAACATTCAGTACTTC.

The V and J genes are TRBV2 and TRBJ2-7; TRBD1 aligns across 8 bases. Germline V gives CDR1 SNHLY, CDR2 FYNNEI. CDR3 length equals 14 residues. V was clipped by 4 bases and J by 3 bases; unmatched bases: 5. The CDR3 region has the DNA TGTGCCAGCAGTGGGACAGGGTTAAACTACGAGCAGTACTTC. Encoded protein: CASSGTGLNYEQYF.